This T cell receptor (beta chain) was captured in a study of blood T cell repertoires in COVID-19. Overall study: Nucleic acid was either cDNA or gDNA, and it came from T cells, B-cell-depleted T cells, or PBMCs.

Original processing methods: Amplification of reference gene primers was used by the study to estimate nucleated cell counts. Libraries were prepared by immunoSEQ multiplex PCR; TCRdb keeps only in-frame clonotypes and omits some of them. V and J calls and clone size follow that table, whereas D and trimming were derived from the DNA. The profile covers around 300,000 clones, with approximately 85% appearing a single time and approximately 1% taken by the ten largest. Germline V gene sequence: CDR1 SGDLS, CDR2 YYNGEE. The CDR3 runs 16 residues. The V and J ends lost 4 bases and 7 bases, in that order; junction bases with no gene match: 15.

The clonotype originates from a young woman who had recovered from COVID-19. The J gene is TRBJ2-7, the V gene TRBV9; TRBD2 aligns across 9 bases. The sample comprised PBMCs or T cells enriched from blood (not recorded which). Here the CDR3 reads CASSPYSGSGLEEQYF. The CDR3 DNA follows: TGTGCCAGCAGCCCGTATAGCGGGAGCGGCTTAGAAGAGCAGTACTTC.